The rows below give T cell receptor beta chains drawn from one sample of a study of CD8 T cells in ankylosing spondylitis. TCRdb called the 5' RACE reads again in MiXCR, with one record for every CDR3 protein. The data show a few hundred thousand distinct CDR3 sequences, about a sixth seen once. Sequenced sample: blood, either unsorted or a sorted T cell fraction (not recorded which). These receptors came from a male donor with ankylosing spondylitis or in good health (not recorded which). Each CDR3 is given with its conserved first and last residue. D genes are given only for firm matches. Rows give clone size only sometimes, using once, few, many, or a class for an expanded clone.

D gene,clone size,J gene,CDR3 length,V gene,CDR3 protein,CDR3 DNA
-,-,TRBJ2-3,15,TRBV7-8,CASSLVLSSTDTQYF,TGTGCCAGCAGCTTAGTTCTGTCCTCGACAGATACGCAGTATTTT
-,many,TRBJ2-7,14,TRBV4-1,CASSPKGLSYEQYF,TGCGCCAGCAGCCCGAAGGGGCTATCCTACGAGCAGTACTTC
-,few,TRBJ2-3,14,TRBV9,CASSVGHSTDTQYF,TGTGCCAGCAGCGTAGGGCACAGCACAGATACGCAGTATTTT
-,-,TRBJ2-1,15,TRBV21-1,CASSNTSGRVAEQFF,TGTGCCAGCAGCAACACTAGCGGGAGGGTCGCTGAGCAGTTCTTC
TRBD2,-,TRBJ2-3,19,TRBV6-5,CASSYGGSGRGGDSDTQYF,TGTGCCAGCAGTTACGGGGGTAGCGGGAGGGGAGGGGACTCAGATACGCAGTATTTT
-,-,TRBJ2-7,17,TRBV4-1,CASSLTGQSARAYEQYF,TGCGCCAGCAGCCTAACAGGGCAGTCGGCGAGGGCCTACGAGCAGTACTTC
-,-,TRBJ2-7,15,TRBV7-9,CASSLVFRGSYEQYF,TGTGCCAGCAGCTTAGTCTTCAGGGGCAGCTACGAGCAGTACTTC
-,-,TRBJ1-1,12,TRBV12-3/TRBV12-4,CASSPHHTEAFF,TGTGCCAGCAGTCCCCATCACACTGAAGCTTTCTTT
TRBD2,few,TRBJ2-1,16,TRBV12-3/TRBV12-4,CASSHRLAGVRNEQFF,TGTGCCAGCAGCCACCGACTAGCGGGAGTTCGCAATGAGCAGTTCTTC
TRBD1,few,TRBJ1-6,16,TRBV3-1,CASSQDLQGVYSPLHF,TGTGCCAGCAGCCAAGACTTGCAGGGGGTATATTCACCCCTCCACTTT
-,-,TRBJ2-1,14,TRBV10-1,CASSDMGRPNEQFF,TGCGCCAGCAGTGATATGGGGCGCCCCAATGAGCAGTTCTTC
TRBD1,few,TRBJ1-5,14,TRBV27,CASRQGSPNQPQHF,TGTGCCAGCCGACAGGGATCTCCGAATCAGCCCCAGCATTTT
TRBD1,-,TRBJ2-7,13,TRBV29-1,CSVGDSPSYEQYF,TGCAGCGTGGGGGACAGCCCCTCCTACGAGCAGTACTTC
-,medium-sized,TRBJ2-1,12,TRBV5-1,CASSPDGNEQFF,TGCGCCAGCAGTCCAGACGGTAATGAGCAGTTCTTC
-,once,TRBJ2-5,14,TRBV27,CASSLSWQQETQYF,TGTGCCAGCAGTTTGAGTTGGCAGCAAGAGACCCAGTACTTC
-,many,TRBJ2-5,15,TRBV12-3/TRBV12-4,CASSLILFDGETQYF,TGTGCCAGCAGTTTGATACTATTCGATGGAGAGACCCAGTACTTC
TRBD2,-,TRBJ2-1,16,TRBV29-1,CSVEPTGLARYNEQFF,TGCAGCGTAGAACCAACGGGACTAGCGCGTTACAATGAGCAGTTCTTC
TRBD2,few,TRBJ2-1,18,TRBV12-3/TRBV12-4,CASSLKIGGLAPYNEQFF,TGTGCCAGCAGTTTAAAGATCGGGGGACTAGCGCCCTACAATGAGCAGTTCTTC
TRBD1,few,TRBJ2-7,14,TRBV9,CASSVGTGVSEQYF,TGTGCCAGCAGCGTCGGGACAGGGGTCTCCGAGCAGTACTTC
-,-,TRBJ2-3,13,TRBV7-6,CASSLDTTDTQYF,TGTGCCAGCAGCTTAGACACCACAGATACGCAGTATTTT
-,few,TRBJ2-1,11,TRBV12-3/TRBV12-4,CASRTLYEQFF,TGTGCCAGCAGAACTCTGTATGAGCAGTTCTTC
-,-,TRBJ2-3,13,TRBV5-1,CASSFDLTDTQYF,TGCGCCAGCAGCTTCGATCTCACAGATACGCAGTATTTT
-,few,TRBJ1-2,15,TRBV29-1,CSVEDRDTFNYGYTF,TGCAGCGTTGAAGATCGGGACACGTTTAACTATGGCTACACCTTC
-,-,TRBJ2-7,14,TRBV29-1,CSVEAATNSYEQYF,TGCAGCGTTGAAGCCGCGACAAACTCCTACGAGCAGTACTTC
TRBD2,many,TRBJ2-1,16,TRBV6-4,CASSRGGTSGPNEQFF,TGTGCCAGCAGCCGGGGAGGGACTAGCGGCCCCAATGAGCAGTTCTTC
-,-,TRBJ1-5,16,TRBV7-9,CASSLTDGIRDQPQHF,TGTGCCAGCAGCCTAACGGACGGGATTAGGGATCAGCCCCAGCATTTT
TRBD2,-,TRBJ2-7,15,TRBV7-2,CASSLKAGGIYEQYF,TGTGCCAGCAGCTTAAAAGCGGGAGGCATCTACGAGCAGTACTTC
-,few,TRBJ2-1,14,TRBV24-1,CATSDPTQGNEQFF,TGTGCCACCAGTGACCCCACACAGGGAAATGAGCAGTTCTTC
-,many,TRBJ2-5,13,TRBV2,CASSEFREETQYF,TGTGCCAGCAGTGAATTCAGGGAAGAGACCCAGTACTTC
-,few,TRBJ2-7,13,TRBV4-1,CASSHDLTNEQYF,TGCGCCAGCAGCCACGATCTAACAAACGAGCAGTACTTC
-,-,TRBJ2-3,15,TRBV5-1,CASSLAGSSSDTQYF,TGCGCCAGCAGCTTGGCAGGGAGTAGCTCAGATACGCAGTATTTT
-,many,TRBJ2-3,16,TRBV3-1,CASSQEAGRPTDTQYF,TGTGCCAGCAGCCAAGAGGCAGGGCGCCCCACAGATACGCAGTATTTT
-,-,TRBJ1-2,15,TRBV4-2,CASSQSLSEAYGYTF,TGTGCCAGCAGCCAAAGCCTTTCCGAGGCCTATGGCTACACCTTC
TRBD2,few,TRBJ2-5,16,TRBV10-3,CAISESRLAGIETQYF,TGTGCCATCAGTGAGTCGCGGCTAGCGGGGATAGAGACCCAGTACTTC
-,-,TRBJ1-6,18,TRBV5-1,CASSLAFTASSYNSPLHF,TGCGCCAGCAGCTTGGCCTTTACAGCGAGCTCCTATAATTCACCCCTCCACTTT
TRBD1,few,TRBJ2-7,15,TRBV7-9,CASSLAQGATYEQYF,TGTGCCAGCAGCTTAGCTCAGGGGGCGACTTACGAGCAGTACTTC
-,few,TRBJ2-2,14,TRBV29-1,CSAREGGAGGELFF,TGCAGCGCCCGCGAAGGGGGGGCAGGCGGGGAGCTGTTTTTT
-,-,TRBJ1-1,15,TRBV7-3,CASSLLGTGDTEAFF,TGTGCCAGCAGCCTCCTCGGGACCGGTGACACTGAAGCTTTCTTT
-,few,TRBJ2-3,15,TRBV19,CASKTQLGATDTQYF,TGTGCCAGTAAAACGCAACTAGGGGCCACGGATACGCAGTATTTT
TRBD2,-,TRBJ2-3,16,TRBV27,CASHDLGLAETDTQYF,TGTGCCAGCCACGATCTCGGACTAGCGGAGACAGATACGCAGTATTTT
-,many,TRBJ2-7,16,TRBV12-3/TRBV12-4,CASSWAPDLRRHEQYF,TGTGCCAGCAGTTGGGCCCCGGACCTTCGGAGACACGAGCAGTACTTC
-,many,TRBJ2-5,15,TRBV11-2,CASSLEVGNPETQYF,TGTGCCAGCAGCTTAGAGGTTGGGAATCCGGAGACCCAGTACTTC
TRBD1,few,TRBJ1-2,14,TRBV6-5,CASSYFDRGGGYTF,TGTGCCAGCAGTTACTTTGACAGGGGCGGAGGCTACACCTTC
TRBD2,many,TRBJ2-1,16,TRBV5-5,CASSPSVDGRVYEQFF,TGTGCCAGCAGCCCGTCGGTGGACGGGAGGGTCTATGAGCAGTTCTTC
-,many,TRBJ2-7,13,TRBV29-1,CSALAGYQDEQYF,TGCAGCGCGCTGGCGGGGTATCAGGACGAGCAGTACTTC
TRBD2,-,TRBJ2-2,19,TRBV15,CATSRASGTPPRDTGELFF,TGTGCCACCAGCAGGGCTAGCGGGACGCCCCCGAGGGACACCGGGGAGCTGTTTTTT
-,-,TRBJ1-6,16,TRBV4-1,CASSQDRVQGSSPLHF,TGCGCCAGCAGCCAAGATCGGGTCCAGGGTAGTTCACCCCTCCACTTT
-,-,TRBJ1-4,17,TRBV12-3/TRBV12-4,CASSLEAGLATNEKLFF,TGTGCCAGCAGTTTGGAGGCAGGGTTAGCAACTAATGAAAAACTGTTTTTT
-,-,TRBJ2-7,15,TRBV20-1,CSARDYSSSGGEQYF,TGCAGTGCTAGAGATTACAGCTCCTCCGGGGGCGAGCAGTACTTC
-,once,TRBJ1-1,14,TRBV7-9,CASRRIGGEPEAFF,TGTGCCAGCAGGAGGATAGGGGGAGAACCTGAAGCTTTCTTT
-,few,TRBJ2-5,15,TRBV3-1,CASSQDFGQQETQYF,TGTGCCAGCAGCCAAGATTTTGGCCAGCAAGAGACCCAGTACTTC
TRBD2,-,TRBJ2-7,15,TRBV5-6,CASSSRTSSSYEQYF,TGTGCCAGCAGCTCCCGGACTAGCTCATCCTACGAGCAGTACTTC
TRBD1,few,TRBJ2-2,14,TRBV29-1,CSVVSQGASGELFF,TGCAGCGTTGTGTCGCAGGGGGCCTCCGGGGAGCTGTTTTTT
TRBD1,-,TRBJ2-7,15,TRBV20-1,CSARDRQGISYEQYF,TGCAGTGCTAGAGATAGACAGGGGATCAGTTACGAGCAGTACTTC
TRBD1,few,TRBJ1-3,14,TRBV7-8,CASSFRDRADTIYF,TGTGCCAGCAGCTTCCGGGACAGGGCGGACACCATATATTTT
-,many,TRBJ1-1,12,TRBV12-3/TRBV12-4,CASSPQGSEAFF,TGTGCCAGCAGTCCACAGGGATCTGAAGCTTTCTTT
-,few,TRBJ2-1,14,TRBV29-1,CSVPPGQSNNEQFF,TGCAGCGTCCCTCCGGGCCAATCCAACAATGAGCAGTTCTTC